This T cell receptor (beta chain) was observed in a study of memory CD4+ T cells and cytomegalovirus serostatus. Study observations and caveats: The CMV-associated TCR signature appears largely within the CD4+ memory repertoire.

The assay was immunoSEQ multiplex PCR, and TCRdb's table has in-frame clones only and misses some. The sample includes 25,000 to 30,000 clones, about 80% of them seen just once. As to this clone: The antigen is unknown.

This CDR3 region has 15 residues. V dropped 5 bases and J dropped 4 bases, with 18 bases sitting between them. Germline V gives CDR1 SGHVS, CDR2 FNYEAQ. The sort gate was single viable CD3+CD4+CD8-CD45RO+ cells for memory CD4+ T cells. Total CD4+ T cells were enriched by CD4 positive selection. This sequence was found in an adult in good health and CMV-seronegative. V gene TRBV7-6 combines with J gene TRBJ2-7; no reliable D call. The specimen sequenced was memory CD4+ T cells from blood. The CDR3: CASSLQDEVGYEQYF. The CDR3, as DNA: TGTGCCAGCAGCCTCCAGGACGAGGTTGGGTACGAGCAGTACTTC.